Listed below are T cell receptor beta chains from one sample, sequenced in a study of T cells in Graves' hyperthyroidism and ophthalmopathy. TCRdb analysed the multiplex PCR reads with MiXCR anew, one entry per CDR3 protein. The data contain under 350,000 distinct CDR3 sequences, roughly 18% of them singletons. The sequenced material came from blood. These receptors all stem from a woman aged 45-59 years with Graves' hyperthyroidism. CDR3s leave out the opening cysteine and the closing phenylalanine or tryptophan. Clone size, where shown, is once, few, many, or a class for clones that have expanded.

TRBJ1-4	-	TRBV6-2/TRBV6-3	11	ASLATNNEKLF
TRBJ1-3	-	TRBV30	8	AWVENTIY
TRBJ1-2	many	TRBV18	12	ASSPEDGFYGYT
TRBJ1-1	-	TRBV20-1	12	SARDSAANTEAF
TRBJ2-1	few	TRBV5-1	13	ASSWAGSVDNEQF
TRBJ2-5	-	TRBV4-2	10	ASSQDLVTQY
TRBJ1-1	few	TRBV18	13	ASSPPLTGGTEAF
TRBJ2-2	-	TRBV20-1	11	SARVLNTGELF
TRBJ2-2	-	TRBV6-1	15	ASSPGSGRASDGELF
TRBJ1-1	-	TRBV12-3/TRBV12-4	12	ASSLYQRDTEAF
TRBJ2-1	few	TRBV18	14	ASSGEGDGSYNEQF
TRBJ2-2	-	TRBV6-1	15	ASSPTSGGINTGELF
TRBJ2-7	many	TRBV11-2	13	ASSKAGTLAYEQY
TRBJ1-1	-	TRBV5-1	15	ASSFGGTGGMNTEAF
TRBJ1-5	-	TRBV7-9	13	ASSLSGGRFQPQH
TRBJ2-7	-	TRBV4-1	14	ASSQDALARGGEQY
TRBJ2-5	many	TRBV2	9	ASSVGETQY
TRBJ2-6	-	TRBV7-8	17	ASSSGGGVGPSGANVLT
TRBJ1-4	few	TRBV20-1	11	SAIDATNEKLF
TRBJ2-5	-	TRBV20-1	11	SARRGDQETQY
TRBJ2-5	few	TRBV6-1	13	ASSARSLRGETQY
TRBJ1-2	-	TRBV19	13	ASSGPGQANYGYT
TRBJ2-6	few	TRBV4-1	15	ASSQDQIKSGANVLT
TRBJ2-1	few	TRBV11-2	17	ASSPGLAGPSYSYNEQF
TRBJ2-2	-	TRBV20-1	12	SAVQGSATGELF
TRBJ2-1	-	TRBV7-6	14	ASSLEQGPFYNEQF
TRBJ1-1	many	TRBV12-3/TRBV12-4	14	ASSPNPGQGSSEAF
TRBJ1-5	many	TRBV28	17	ASSEVWGYGRGFNQPQH
TRBJ2-5	many	TRBV7-9	11	ASNERGQETQY
TRBJ2-1	few	TRBV7-3	11	ASSFSQNNEQF
TRBJ2-5	-	TRBV20-1	11	SAQRTAAETQY
TRBJ2-2	-	TRBV25-1	13	ATHSRGTNTGELF
TRBJ2-1	few	TRBV12-3/TRBV12-4	12	ASSPQREWDEQF
TRBJ2-1	many	TRBV6-1	15	ASLYTPGHRRGNEQF
TRBJ2-3	many	TRBV11-2	17	ASSLESVFRRPSTDTQY
TRBJ2-4	-	TRBV7-2	12	ASSSRVHSHIQY
TRBJ2-7	-	TRBV7-9	13	ASSQETSGTNEQY
TRBJ1-1	many	TRBV2	11	ASSVTENTEAF
TRBJ1-2	few	TRBV29-1	12	SVAPVTARYGYT
TRBJ2-5	many	TRBV7-8	15	ASSLDPSGSYQETQY
TRBJ1-6	-	TRBV6-4	13	ASSLTGQTNSPLH
TRBJ1-1	many	TRBV11-2	11	ASSLVGTGEAF
TRBJ2-1	-	TRBV5-4	15	ASSRGSGGVSYNEQF
TRBJ2-1	-	TRBV20-1	11	SARFGQSHEQF
TRBJ2-2	many	TRBV25-1	12	ASSDGTEAGELF
TRBJ2-2	-	TRBV5-1	14	ASSLAGAERAGELF
TRBJ2-1	few	TRBV29-1	11	SGRQGEYNEQF
TRBJ2-1	-	TRBV11-2	14	ASSLVVTSGRTGQF
TRBJ1-1	few	TRBV7-9	10	ASSSILQEAF
TRBJ1-1	many	TRBV27	13	ASSLARNMNTEAF
TRBJ2-2	-	TRBV11-2	12	ASSLGVYTGELF
TRBJ2-3	many	TRBV5-1	12	ASSGTGGTDTQY
TRBJ2-7	few	TRBV12-3/TRBV12-4	11	ASSRGQLYEQY
TRBJ2-7	many	TRBV20-1	11	SAREAGSYEQY
TRBJ2-3	-	TRBV7-3	16	ASSLVAGGPGSTDTQY
TRBJ2-5	few	TRBV5-1	11	ASSTGQEETQY
TRBJ2-6	-	TRBV6-2/TRBV6-3	15	ASSRGLAGTGANVLT
TRBJ1-2	many	TRBV11-2	10	ASSASSHGYT